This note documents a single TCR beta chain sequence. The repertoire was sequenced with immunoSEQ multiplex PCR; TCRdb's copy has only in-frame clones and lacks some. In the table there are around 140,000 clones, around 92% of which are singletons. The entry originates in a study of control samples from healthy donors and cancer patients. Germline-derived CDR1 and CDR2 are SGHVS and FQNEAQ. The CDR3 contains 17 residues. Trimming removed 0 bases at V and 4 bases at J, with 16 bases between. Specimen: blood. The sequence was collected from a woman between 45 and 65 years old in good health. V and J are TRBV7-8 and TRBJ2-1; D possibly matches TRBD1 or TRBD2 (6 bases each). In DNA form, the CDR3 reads TGTGCCAGCAGCTTAGCGGGGGCGGTAGGGGGGTACAATGAGCAGTTCTTC. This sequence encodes CASSLAGAVGGYNEQFF.